There are a few counts of the clone carrying this T cell receptor beta chain. The data stem from a study of blood T cells in healthy people across ages. It was with a sample-barcoded 5' primer and a J-beta primer mix that a second PCR of roughly 7 to 12 cycles was run. A minimum of 3 million CDR3-containing paired-end reads was obtained for each sample. TCRdb reprocessed the 5' RACE reads via MiXCR and lists one record per CDR3 protein. The sample holds about 640,000 distinct CDR3 sequences; roughly 50% are singletons and the top ten take over 30%. V trimming: 6 bases; J trimming: 5 bases; junction bases outside the gene matches: 6. The CDR3 is 13 amino acids. Germline V gene lookup returns CDR1 SNHLY and CDR2 FYNNEI.

This clonotype was obtained from a man aged 55 to 70 in good health. Sample: blood. The chain uses TRBV2 and TRBJ1-2; 7 nucleotides align to TRBD1. In DNA, the CDR3 is TGTGCCAGCAGGGACAGGTCCCGATATGGCTACACCTTC. This translates into CASRDRSRYGYTF. The complete variable domain, with remaining parts taken from reference TRBV2 and TRBJ1-2, reads EPEVTQTPSHQVTQMGQEVILRCVPISNHLYFYWYRQILGQKVEFLVSFYNNEISEKSEIFDDQFSVERPDGSNFTLKIRSTKLEDSAMYFCASRDRSRYGYTFGSGTRLTVV.